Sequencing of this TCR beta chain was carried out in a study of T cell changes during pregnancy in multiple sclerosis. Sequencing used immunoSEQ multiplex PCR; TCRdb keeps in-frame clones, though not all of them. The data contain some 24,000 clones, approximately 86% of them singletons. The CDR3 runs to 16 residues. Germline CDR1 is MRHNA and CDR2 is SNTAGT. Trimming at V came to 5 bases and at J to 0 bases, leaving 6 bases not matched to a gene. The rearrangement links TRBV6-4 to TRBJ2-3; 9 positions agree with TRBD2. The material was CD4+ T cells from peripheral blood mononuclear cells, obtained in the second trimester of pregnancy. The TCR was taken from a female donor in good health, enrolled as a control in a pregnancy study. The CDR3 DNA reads TGTGCCAGCAGTCCCCTTAGCGGGGGTAGCACAGATACGCAGTATTTT. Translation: CASSPLSGGSTDTQYF.